A selection of T cell receptor beta chains follows, all from one sample in a study of T cell repertoires in aging, cancer and after chemotherapy. TCRdb reprocessed the multiplex PCR reads with MiXCR, giving one entry per CDR3 protein. Found here are about 19,000 distinct CDR3 sequences, less than 45% of them singletons; the top ten hold 17%. Sequencing was performed on blood. Source of these receptors: a human donor with a solid tumor. The CDR3 runs from the conserved cysteine through the conserved F or W. A D gene is named only where the DNA matches it firmly. Rows give clone size only sometimes, using once, few, many, or a class for an expanded clone.

j_gene | v_gene | abundance | d_gene | CDR3aa | CDR3nt
TRBJ2-1 | TRBV6-1 | . | . | CASSYSTNRNEQFF | TGTGCCAGCAGTTACTCGACTAACCGTAATGAGCAGTTCTTC
TRBJ1-3 | TRBV7-2 | . | . | CASRGNTIYF | TGTGCCTCAAGGGGAAACACCATATATTTT
TRBJ1-1 | TRBV6-6 | . | . | CASSYSRGNAFF | TGTGCCAGCAGTTACTCTAGGGGAAATGCTTTCTTT
TRBJ2-4 | TRBV28 | . | . | CASIRASSGINIQYF | TGTGCCAGCATCCGTGCGTCGTCCGGGATAAACATTCAGTACTTC
TRBJ2-3 | TRBV7-9 | . | TRBD1 | CASSPGQGEAGYTDTQYF | TGTGCCAGCAGCCCGGGACAGGGAGAGGCAGGGTACACAGATACGCAGTATTTT
TRBJ2-1 | TRBV6-5 | . | TRBD1 | CASSYSWPPLQGRFYNEQFF | TGTGCCAGCAGTTACTCGTGGCCCCCTCTACAGGGGCGATTTTACAATGAGCAGTTCTTC
TRBJ2-1 | TRBV6-1 | few | . | CASSEIGYNEQFF | TGTGCCAGCAGTGAAATTGGTTACAATGAGCAGTTCTTC
TRBJ2-4 | TRBV12-3/TRBV12-4 | few | . | CASSLSSKNIQYF | TGTGCCAGCAGTTTGAGCAGCAAAAACATTCAGTACTTC
TRBJ2-2 | TRBV11-2 | . | . | CASSSAGNTGELFF | TGTGCCAGCAGCTCAGCAGGGAACACCGGGGAGCTGTTTTTT
TRBJ1-1 | TRBV11-2 | . | . | CASSLARGGPTEAFF | TGTGCCAGCAGCTTAGCCCGAGGGGGTCCTACTGAAGCTTTCTTT
TRBJ2-1 | TRBV7-6 | . | . | CASSLAGVGNEQFF | TGTGCCAGCAGCTTAGCGGGAGTCGGCAATGAGCAGTTCTTC
TRBJ1-2 | TRBV19 | few | . | CASSIRSGRLGDYGYTF | TGTGCCAGTAGTATAAGGTCAGGGCGTCTGGGGGACTATGGCTACACCTTC
TRBJ2-3 | TRBV6-2/TRBV6-3 | few | . | CASSYRSAGTDTQYF | TGTGCCAGCAGTTATAGGTCAGCGGGCACAGATACGCAGTATTTT
TRBJ2-6 | TRBV27 | medium-sized | TRBD2 | CASSFASGAPGANVLTF | TGTGCCAGCAGTTTCGCCAGCGGGGCCCCTGGGGCCAACGTCCTGACTTTC
TRBJ1-1 | TRBV12-3/TRBV12-4 | . | . | CASTYVRRDTEAFF | TGTGCCAGCACCTACGTACGAAGGGACACTGAAGCTTTCTTT
TRBJ2-3 | TRBV18 | . | TRBD2 | CASSQTSGTDTQYF | TGTGCCAGCTCGCAGACTAGCGGCACAGATACGCAGTATTTT
TRBJ1-2 | TRBV11-2 | . | TRBD1 | CASSGIGTGEYGYGYTF | TGTGCCAGCAGCGGCATTGGGACAGGGGAATATGGCTATGGCTACACCTTC
TRBJ2-1 | TRBV6-5 | medium-sized | . | CASSYSSGSLGNEQFF | TGTGCCAGCAGTTACTCTTCGGGGTCCCTGGGCAATGAGCAGTTCTTC
TRBJ2-7 | TRBV6-1 | . | TRBD1 | CASSGRTGGTEQYF | TGTGCCAGCAGTGGGCGGACAGGGGGCACCGAGCAGTACTTC
TRBJ1-1 | TRBV10-3 | . | . | CAISEPPRTEAFF | TGTGCCATCAGTGAGCCCCCTAGAACTGAAGCTTTCTTT
TRBJ2-7 | TRBV14 | . | . | CASSQDRSEQYF | TGTGCCAGCAGCCAAGATAGGAGCGAGCAGTACTTC
TRBJ2-7 | TRBV19 | few | TRBD1 | CASSNADRDSYEQYF | TGTGCCAGTAGTAACGCCGACAGGGACTCCTACGAGCAGTACTTC
TRBJ2-2 | TRBV6-1 | . | TRBD2 | CASSELAGGHTGELFF | TGTGCCAGCAGTGAACTAGCGGGGGGGCACACCGGGGAGCTGTTTTTT
TRBJ2-7 | TRBV5-6 | few | . | CASSSDLRYEQYF | TGTGCCAGCAGCTCGGACCTAAGGTACGAGCAGTACTTC
TRBJ1-4 | TRBV7-9 | . | . | CASSSTSGPLGKLFF | TGTGCCAGCAGCTCAACCTCGGGACCACTGGGAAAACTGTTTTTT
TRBJ2-1 | TRBV5-5 | . | TRBD1 | CASSGYGTGNPEQFF | TGTGCCAGCAGCGGATACGGGACAGGGAATCCTGAGCAGTTCTTC
TRBJ2-7 | TRBV7-3 | . | TRBD1 | CASTDAGTGGQYEQYF | TGTGCCAGCACGGACGCCGGGACAGGGGGCCAATACGAGCAGTACTTC
TRBJ2-1 | TRBV19 | hyperexpanded | TRBD2 | CASSLTSGSFDEQFF | TGTGCCAGTAGCCTGACTAGCGGGAGTTTCGATGAGCAGTTCTTC
TRBJ2-3 | TRBV6-5 | medium-sized | TRBD2 | CASSPTSGMGPDTQYF | TGTGCCAGCAGTCCTACTAGCGGGATGGGGCCGGATACGCAGTATTTT
TRBJ2-5 | TRBV27 | . | . | CASSLRGGLETQYF | TGTGCCAGCAGTTTACGAGGCGGACTAGAGACCCAGTACTTC
TRBJ1-4 | TRBV5-6 | few | . | CASSLGAGNEKLFF | TGTGCCAGCAGCTTGGGGGCAGGCAATGAAAAACTGTTTTTT
TRBJ2-7 | TRBV5-6 | . | . | CASSLALWTYEQYF | TGTGCCAGCAGCTTGGCTCTCTGGACGTACGAGCAGTACTTC
TRBJ2-4 | TRBV7-2 | . | TRBD1 | CASSLGTGGLIQYF | TGTGCCAGCAGCTTAGGGACAGGTGGTCTCATTCAGTACTTC